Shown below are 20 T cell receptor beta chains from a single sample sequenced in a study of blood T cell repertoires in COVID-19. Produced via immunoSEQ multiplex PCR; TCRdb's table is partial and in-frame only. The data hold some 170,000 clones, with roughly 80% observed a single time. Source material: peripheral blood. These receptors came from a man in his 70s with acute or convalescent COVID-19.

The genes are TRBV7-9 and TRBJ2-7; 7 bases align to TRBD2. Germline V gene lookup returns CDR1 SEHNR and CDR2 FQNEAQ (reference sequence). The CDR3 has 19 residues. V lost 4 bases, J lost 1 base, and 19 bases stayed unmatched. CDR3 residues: CASSSTVVSERETSYEQYF. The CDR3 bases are TGTGCCAGCAGCTCGACGGTCGTATCCGAGCGGGAAACTTCCTACGAGCAGTACTTC. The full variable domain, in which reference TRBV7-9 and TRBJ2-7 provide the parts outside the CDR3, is DTGVSQNPRHKITKRGQNVTFRCDPISEHNRLYWYRQTLGQGPEFLTYFQNEAQLEKSRLLSDRFSAERPKGSFSTLEIQRTEQGDSAMYLCASSSTVVSERETSYEQYFGPGTRLTVT.

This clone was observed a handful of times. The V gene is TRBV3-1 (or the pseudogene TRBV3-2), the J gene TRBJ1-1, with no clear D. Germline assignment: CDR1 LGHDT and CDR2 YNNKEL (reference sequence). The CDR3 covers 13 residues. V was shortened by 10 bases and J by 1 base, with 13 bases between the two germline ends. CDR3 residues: CAIMLTGNTEAFF. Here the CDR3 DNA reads TGTGCCATCATGTTAACGGGGAACACTGAAGCTTTCTTT.

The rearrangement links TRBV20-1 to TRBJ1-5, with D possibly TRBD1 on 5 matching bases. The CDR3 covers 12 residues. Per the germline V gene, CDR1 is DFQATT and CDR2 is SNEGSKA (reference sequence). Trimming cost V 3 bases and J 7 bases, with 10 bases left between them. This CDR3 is CSASAQGQPQHF. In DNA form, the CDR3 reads TGCAGTGCTAGTGCCCAGGGCCAGCCCCAGCATTTT.

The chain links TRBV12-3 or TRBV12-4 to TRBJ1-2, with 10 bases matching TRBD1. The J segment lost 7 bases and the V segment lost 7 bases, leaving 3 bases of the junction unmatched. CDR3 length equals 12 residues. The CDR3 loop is CASTRDRGGYTF. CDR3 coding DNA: TGTGCCAGCACCCGGGACAGGGGTGGCTACACCTTC.

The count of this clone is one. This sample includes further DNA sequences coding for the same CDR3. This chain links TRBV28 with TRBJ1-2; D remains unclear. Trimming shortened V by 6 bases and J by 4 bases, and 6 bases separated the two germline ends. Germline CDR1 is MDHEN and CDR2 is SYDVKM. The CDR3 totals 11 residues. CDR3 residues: CASSSRYGYTF. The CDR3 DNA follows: TGTGCCAGCAGCTCTCGCTATGGCTACACCTTC.

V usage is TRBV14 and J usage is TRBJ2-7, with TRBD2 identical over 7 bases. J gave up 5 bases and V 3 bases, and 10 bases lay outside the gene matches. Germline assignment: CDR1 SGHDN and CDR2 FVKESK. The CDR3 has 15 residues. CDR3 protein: CASSHRGSVVHEQYF. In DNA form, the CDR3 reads TGTGCCAGCAGCCACCGCGGGAGTGTCGTTCACGAGCAGTACTTC.

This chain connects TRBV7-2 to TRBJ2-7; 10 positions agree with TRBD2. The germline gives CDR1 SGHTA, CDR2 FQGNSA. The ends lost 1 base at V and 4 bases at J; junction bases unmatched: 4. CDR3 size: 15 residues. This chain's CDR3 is CASSLEASGSYEQYF. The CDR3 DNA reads TGTGCCAGCAGCTTAGAGGCTAGCGGGAGTTACGAGCAGTACTTC.

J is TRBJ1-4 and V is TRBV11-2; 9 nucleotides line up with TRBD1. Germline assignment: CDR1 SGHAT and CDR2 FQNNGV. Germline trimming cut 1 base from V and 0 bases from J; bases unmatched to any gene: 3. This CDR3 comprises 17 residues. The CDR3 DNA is TGTGCCAGCAGCTTAGCCCGGGACAGGGCAACTAATGAAAAACTGTTTTTT. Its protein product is CASSLARDRATNEKLFF.

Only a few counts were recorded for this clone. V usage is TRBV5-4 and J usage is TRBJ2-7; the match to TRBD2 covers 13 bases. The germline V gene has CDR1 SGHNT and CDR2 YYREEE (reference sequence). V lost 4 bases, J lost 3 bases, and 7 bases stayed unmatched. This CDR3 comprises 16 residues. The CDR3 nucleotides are TGTGCCAGCAGCCCGGGGGGGACTAGCGGGAACTACGAGCAGTACTTC. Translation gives CASSPGGTSGNYEQYF.

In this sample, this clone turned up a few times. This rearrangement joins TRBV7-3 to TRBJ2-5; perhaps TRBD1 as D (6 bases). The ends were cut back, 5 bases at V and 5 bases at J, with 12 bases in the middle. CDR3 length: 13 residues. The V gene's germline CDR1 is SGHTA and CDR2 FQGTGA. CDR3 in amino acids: CASSRDNGETQYF. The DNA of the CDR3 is TGTGCCAGCAGCAGGGACAACGGGGAGACCCAGTACTTC.

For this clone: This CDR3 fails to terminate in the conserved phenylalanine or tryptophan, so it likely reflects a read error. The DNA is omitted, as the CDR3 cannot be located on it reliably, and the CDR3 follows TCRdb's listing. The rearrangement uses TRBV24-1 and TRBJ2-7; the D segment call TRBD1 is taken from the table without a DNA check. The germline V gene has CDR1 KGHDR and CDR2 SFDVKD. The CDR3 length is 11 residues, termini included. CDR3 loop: CATKTGGKRLS.

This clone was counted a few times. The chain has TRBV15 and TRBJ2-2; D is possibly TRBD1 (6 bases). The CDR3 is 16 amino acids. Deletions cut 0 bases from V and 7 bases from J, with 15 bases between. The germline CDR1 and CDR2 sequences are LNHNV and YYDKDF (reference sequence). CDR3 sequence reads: CATSRDPTGWGGELFF. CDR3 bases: TGTGCCACCAGCAGAGATCCCACAGGGTGGGGCGGGGAGCTGTTTTTT.

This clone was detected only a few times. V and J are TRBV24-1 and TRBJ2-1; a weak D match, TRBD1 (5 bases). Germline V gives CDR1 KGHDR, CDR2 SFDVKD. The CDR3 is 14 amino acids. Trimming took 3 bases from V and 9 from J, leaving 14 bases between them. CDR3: CATSDASWGPEQFF. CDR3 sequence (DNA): TGTGCCACCAGTGATGCCTCCTGGGGCCCTGAGCAGTTCTTC.

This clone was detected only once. For the CDR3, the DNA is TGTGCCAGCAGCTTAGAAGACTACCAAGAGACCCAGTACTTC. This codes for CASSLEDYQETQYF. The gene calls are TRBV7-8 and TRBJ2-5, with D hard to call. Between the trimmed V and J ends, which lost 1 base and 0 bases, there was a span of 6 bases. The CDR3 runs to 14 residues. Germline CDR1 is SGHVS and CDR2 is FQNEAQ.

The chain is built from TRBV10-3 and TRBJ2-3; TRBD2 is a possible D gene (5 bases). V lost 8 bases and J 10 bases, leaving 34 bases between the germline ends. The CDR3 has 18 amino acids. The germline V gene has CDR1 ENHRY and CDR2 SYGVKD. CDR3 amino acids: CAIGEPGSLRRVSDAQYF. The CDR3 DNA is TGTGCCATCGGGGAACCGGGAAGCCTCCGCCGAGTTTCGGATGCGCAGTATTTT.

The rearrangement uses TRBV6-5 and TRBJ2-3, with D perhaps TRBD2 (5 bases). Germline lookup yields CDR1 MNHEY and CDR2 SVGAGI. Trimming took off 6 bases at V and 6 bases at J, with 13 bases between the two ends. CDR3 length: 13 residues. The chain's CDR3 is CASSPGVADTQYF. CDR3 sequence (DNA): TGTGCCAGCAGCCCCGGGGTCGCTGATACGCAGTATTTT.

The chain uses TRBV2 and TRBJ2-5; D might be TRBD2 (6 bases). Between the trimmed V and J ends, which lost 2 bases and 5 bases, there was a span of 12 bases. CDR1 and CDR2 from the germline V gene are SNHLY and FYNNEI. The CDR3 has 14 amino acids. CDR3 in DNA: TGTGCCAGCAGTGAACGACTAGTCGGCGAGACCCAGTACTTC. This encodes CASSERLVGETQYF.

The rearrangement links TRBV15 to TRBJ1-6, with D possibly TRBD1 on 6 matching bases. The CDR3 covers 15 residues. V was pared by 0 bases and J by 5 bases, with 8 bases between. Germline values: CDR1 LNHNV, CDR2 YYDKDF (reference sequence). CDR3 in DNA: TGTGCCACCAGCAGAGAATACAGGGATAATTCACCCCTCCACTTT. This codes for CATSREYRDNSPLHF.

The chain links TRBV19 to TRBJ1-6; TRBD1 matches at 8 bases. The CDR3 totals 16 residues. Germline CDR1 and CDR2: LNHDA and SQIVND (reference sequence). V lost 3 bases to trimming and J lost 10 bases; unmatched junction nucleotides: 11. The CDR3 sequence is CASSIQPGGLGSPLHF. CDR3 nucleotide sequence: TGTGCCAGTAGTATTCAACCAGGGGGCCTGGGATCACCCCTCCACTTT. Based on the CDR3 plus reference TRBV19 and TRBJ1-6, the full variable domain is DGGITQSPKYLFRKEGQNVTLSCEQNLNHDAMYWYRQDPGQGLRLIYYSQIVNDFQKGDIAEGYSVSREKKESFPLTVTSAQKNPTAFYLCASSIQPGGLGSPLHFGNGTRLTVT.

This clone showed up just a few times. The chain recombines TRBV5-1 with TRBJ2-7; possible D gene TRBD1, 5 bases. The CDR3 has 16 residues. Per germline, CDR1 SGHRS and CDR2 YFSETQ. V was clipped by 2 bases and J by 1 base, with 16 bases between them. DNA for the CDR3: TGCGCCAGCAGCTTACAGGTCTTCGGTGGATCCTACGAGCAGTACTTC. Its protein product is CASSLQVFGGSYEQYF.